Presented here are 25 T cell receptor beta chains from one specimen sequenced in a study of cytomegalovirus exposure and HLA in healthy donors (TCRdb year 2017). To prepare the library, the immunoSEQ multiplex PCR assay was applied. The multiplex PCR relied on a mix of 60 forward primers for TCR Vbeta segments and 13 reverse primers for TCR Jbeta segments. In its TCRdb copy, this immuneACCESS table keeps in-frame sequences only and misses some clones. Where compared with another copy, unresolved V genes explain less than half of these, and the others have no known cause. The sample table lists some 210,000 clones, about four fifths of them with a count of one. Roughly a tenth of the sample comes from the top ten. Sequencing was carried out using PBMCs. The receptors here all came from a woman between 45 and 60 years old in good health and CMV-seropositive.

This chain links TRBV6-1 with TRBJ1-1; 7 positions match TRBD1. The CDR3 sequence is 13 residues long. The germline V gene has CDR1 MNHNS and CDR2 SASEGT. V lost 6 bases and J lost 6; bases outside the gene matches: 7. CDR3: CASRVGTVAEAFF. CDR3 DNA: TGTGCCAGCAGAGTTGGGACAGTCGCTGAAGCTTTCTTT.

The genes are TRBV28 and TRBJ1-2; D not resolved. Germline V gene sequence: CDR1 MDHEN, CDR2 SYDVKM. Trimming removed 8 bases at V and 0 bases at J, with 7 bases between. The CDR3 is 12 amino acids. The CDR3 bases are TGTGCCAGCGGGAGTCCTAACTATGGCTACACCTTC. Translation gives CASGSPNYGYTF.

This clone was detected only a few times. The chain uses TRBV5-4 and TRBJ1-6; D call uncertain. Germline V gene lookup returns CDR1 SGHNT and CDR2 YYREEE (reference sequence). The CDR3 has 15 residues. Between the trimmed V and J ends, which lost 5 bases and 7 bases, there was a span of 16 bases. CDR3 protein: CASRPDLVINSPLHF. CDR3 DNA: TGTGCCAGCAGACCCGACTTGGTTATAAATTCACCCCTCCACTTT. The complete variable domain, with remaining parts taken from reference TRBV5-4 and TRBJ1-6, reads ETGVTQSPTHLIKTRGQQVTLRCSSQSGHNTVSWYQQALGQGPQFIFQYYREEENGRGNFPPRFSGLQFPNYSSELNVNALELDDSALYLCASRPDLVINSPLHFGNGTRLTVT.

The rearrangement links TRBV11-3 to TRBJ2-3; D possibly corresponds to TRBD1 (6 bases). The CDR3 sequence is 15 residues long. Germline CDR1 reads SGHNT; CDR2 reads YENEEA. Trimming removed 2 bases from V and 0 bases from J, with 9 bases in between. The CDR3 loop is CASSLMTGSTDTQYF. Here the CDR3 DNA reads TGTGCCAGCAGCTTAATGACAGGAAGCACAGATACGCAGTATTTT. Looking up the rest from reference TRBV11-3 and TRBJ2-3 gives the full variable domain: EAGVVQSPRYKIIEKKQPVAFWCNPISGHNTLYWYLQNLGQGPELLIRYENEEAVDDSQLPKDRFSAERLKGVDSTLKIQPAELGDSAVYLCASSLMTGSTDTQYFGPGTRLTVL.

In DNA form, the CDR3 reads TGTGCCAGCAGTTCCCGGACATCTTCAACTCCTGAAGCTTTCTTT. It yields the protein CASSSRTSSTPEAFF. V and J are TRBV27 and TRBJ1-1; TRBD1 is a possible D gene (5 bases). Germline V gene lookup returns CDR1 MNHEY and CDR2 SMNVEV (reference sequence). V was shortened by 4 bases and J by 6 bases, with 18 bases between the two germline ends. CDR3 length: 15 residues.

The rearrangement joins TRBV15 to TRBJ1-1; TRBD1 aligns across 7 bases. V shed 6 bases, J shed 8 bases, and the junction held 9 bases outside the gene matches. Germline V CDR1 and CDR2: LNHNV, YYDKDF (reference sequence). This CDR3 is built from 13 residues. This chain's CDR3 is CATSTELTGEAFF. CDR3 coding DNA: TGTGCCACCAGTACGGAGTTGACAGGGGAAGCTTTCTTT.

This rearrangement joins TRBV30 to TRBJ1-1, with 7 bases identical to TRBD1. Germline V gene sequence: CDR1 GTSNPN, CDR2 SVGIG (reference sequence). The CDR3 runs to 13 residues. V gave up 2 bases and J gave up 4 bases; unmatched junction bases: 4. The CDR3: CAWSPTGVTEAFF. In nucleotides, the CDR3 is TGTGCCTGGAGTCCTACAGGGGTCACTGAAGCTTTCTTT.

Written as DNA, the CDR3 is TGTGCCAGCAGCTTTTTCCGGGACAAACTCGACGGCTATGGCTACACCTTC. Amino acid sequence: CASSFFRDKLDGYGYTF. The rearrangement links TRBV5-4 to TRBJ1-2; tentatively, D is TRBD1 (6 bases). Germline CDR1 reads SGHNT; CDR2 reads YYREEE (reference sequence). The germline V and J ends were trimmed by 2 bases and 4 bases, with 21 bases remaining between them. The CDR3 consists of 17 residues.

This chain uses TRBV9 with TRBJ2-1; 7 bases are a match to TRBD1. The CDR3 is 15 residues long. The germline gives CDR1 SGDLS, CDR2 YYNGEE. Unmatched junction bases numbered 10, after V lost 4 bases and J lost 6 bases. The CDR3 DNA reads as TGTGCCAGCAGCCCCCGGACAGGAACGCTCAATGAGCAGTTCTTC. The encoded protein is CASSPRTGTLNEQFF.

This clone was observed a few times. Here the CDR3 reads CASRKDSYEQYF. Here the CDR3 DNA reads TGTGCCAGCAGAAAGGACAGCTACGAGCAGTACTTC. This chain links TRBV6-1 with TRBJ2-7, with a possible D match to TRBD1 (6 bases). This CDR3 region has 12 residues. Germline assignment: CDR1 MNHNS and CDR2 SASEGT. Trimming took 6 bases from V and 3 from J, leaving 9 bases between them.

The V gene is TRBV7-9, the J gene TRBJ1-6; TRBD1 agrees at 7 bases. The CDR3 is 15 residues long. Trimming took 3 bases from V and 6 from J; bases not matched to a gene: 5. CDR1 is SEHNR, CDR2 FQNEAQ, per germline (reference sequence). This chain's CDR3 is CASSFLGTVNSPLHF. The DNA for the CDR3 is TGTGCCAGCAGCTTCTTGGGGACAGTTAATTCACCCCTCCACTTT.

This chain joins TRBV6-5 and TRBJ2-3; 11 bases line up with TRBD2. Germline-derived CDR1 and CDR2 are MNHEY and SVGAGI. V was clipped by 0 bases and J by 4 bases; unmatched bases: 3. This CDR3 region has 16 residues. CDR3 residues: CASSYSSGGAADTQYF. CDR3 bases: TGTGCCAGCAGTTACTCTAGCGGGGGGGCGGCAGATACGCAGTATTTT.

This chain links TRBV6-1 with TRBJ2-5, with 7 positions matching TRBD1. With V trimmed by 4 bases and J by 1 base, 6 bases remained unmatched. Germline V gene data show CDR1 as MNHNS and CDR2 as SASEGT. This CDR3 has 15 amino acids. The CDR3 protein is CASSVNRGRQETQYF. The CDR3 nucleotides read TGTGCCAGCAGTGTAAACAGGGGTCGCCAAGAGACCCAGTACTTC.

The rearrangement joins TRBV27 to TRBJ2-7; 10 nucleotides match TRBD1. The CDR3 is 15 amino acids. Germline CDR1 reads MNHEY; CDR2 reads SMNVEV (reference sequence). The V segment lost 4 bases and the J segment 5 bases; nucleotides outside the gene matches: 8. The CDR3, as DNA: TGTGCCAGCAGTTCATCCGGGACAGGGGAAAACGAGCAGTACTTC. It encodes CASSSSGTGENEQYF.

This clone was observed a single time. The V call is TRBV6-6, the J call TRBJ1-5; unclear D gene. The CDR3 is made up of 13 amino acids. CDR1 MNHNY and CDR2 SVGAGI come from the germline V gene (reference sequence). Trimming stripped 2 bases from V and 7 bases from J, with 9 bases between. The CDR3 here is CASSYLGGQPQHF. CDR3 bases: TGTGCCAGCAGTTACCTCGGCGGGCAGCCCCAGCATTTT.

Here the CDR3 DNA reads TGTGCCACCAATCGTCGGCGGGTCAAGGTTCAGGATGAGCAGTTCTTC. Translated: CATNRRRVKVQDEQFF. The chain couples TRBV5-6 to TRBJ2-1, with D tentatively TRBD2 (5 bases). The CDR3 runs 16 residues. With 9 bases removed from V and 8 bases from J, the gap between germline ends came to 27 bases. Germline V gene lookup returns CDR1 SGHDT and CDR2 YYEEEE.

The chain carries TRBV30 and TRBJ2-7, with 7 nucleotides matching TRBD1. V lost 8 bases to trimming and J lost 2 bases; unmatched junction nucleotides: 6. The germline gives CDR1 GTSNPN, CDR2 SVGIG (reference sequence). There are 12 residues in the CDR3. The CDR3 DNA reads TGTGCCGGGTGGGACAGCGCCTACGAGCAGTACTTC. As protein: CAGWDSAYEQYF. Drawing the rest from reference TRBV30 and TRBJ2-7, the complete variable domain is SQTIHQWPATLVQPVGSPLSLECTVEGTSNPNLYWYRQAAGRGLQLLFYSVGIGQISSEVPQNLSASRPQDRQFILSSKKLLLSDSGFYLCAGWDSAYEQYFGPGTRLTVT.

The chain employs TRBV9 and TRBJ2-5; 8 nucleotides agree with TRBD2. Trimming at V came to 4 bases and at J to 1 base, leaving 9 bases not matched to a gene. Germline CDR1 SGDLS, CDR2 YYNGEE. The CDR3 has 16 amino acids. The CDR3 nucleotides read TGTGCCAGCAGCCCTAGTGTACGGGGGGGCCAAGAGACCCAGTACTTC. The encoded protein is CASSPSVRGGQETQYF.

The chain couples TRBV5-1 to TRBJ2-1, with TRBD2 identical over 9 bases. Germline CDR1 is SGHRS and CDR2 is YFSETQ. The junction had 6 bases not matched to a gene; V was cut back by 4 bases and J by 7 bases. The CDR3 is 14 residues long. In nucleotides, the CDR3 is TGCGCCAGCAGCCTAGCGGGGCCCTGGAATGAGCAGTTCTTC. Its protein product is CASSLAGPWNEQFF.

This chain connects TRBV5-6 to TRBJ2-7; maybe TRBD1 (5 bases). The germline gives CDR1 SGHDT, CDR2 YYEEEE. The CDR3 loop spans 16 amino acids. The germline V and J ends were trimmed by 4 bases and 1 base, with 18 bases remaining between them. CDR3 bases: TGTGCCAGCAGCCAGGGTTTTCTGAGCCGTTCCTACGAGCAGTACTTC. This translates into CASSQGFLSRSYEQYF.

The chain employs TRBV21-1 and TRBJ2-3; the table's D call of TRBD2 was not tested on the DNA. TRBV21-1 is an annotated pseudogene. The CDR3 is made up of 16 amino acids. CDR3 residues: CASSKGVAGGKDTQYF. For the CDR3, the DNA is TGTGCCAGCAGCAAAGGGGTAGCGGGGGGCAAAGATACGCAGTATTTT.

The chain uses TRBV6-5 and TRBJ2-2; unclear D gene. This CDR3 has 14 residues. Per the germline V gene, CDR1 is MNHEY and CDR2 is SVGAGI. V shed 1 base and J shed 0 bases, with 3 bases lying between them. The CDR3, as DNA: TGTGCCAGCAGTTACTTCGCGAACACCGGGGAGCTGTTTTTT. It specifies CASSYFANTGELFF.

This chain joins TRBV5-4 and TRBJ2-7; tentatively, D is TRBD2 (5 bases). CDR1 is SGHNT, CDR2 YYREEE, per germline (reference sequence). Trimming removed 4 bases from V and 6 bases from J, with 17 bases in between. The CDR3 length is 14 residues. CDR3 in DNA: TGTGCCAGCAGCCCCTACCCCGGGAAGGGCGAGCAGTACTTC. It yields the protein CASSPYPGKGEQYF.

The V gene is TRBV5-1, the J gene TRBJ1-6; 7 bases are shared with TRBD1. In germline, CDR1 is SGHRS, CDR2 YFSETQ. The trim removed 1 base at V and 0 bases at J, leaving 7 bases unmatched. CDR3 length: 18 amino acids. Written as DNA, the CDR3 is TGCGCCAGCAGCTTGAGACAGGGCATAAGCTCCTATAATTCACCCCTCCACTTT. Its translation is CASSLRQGISSYNSPLHF.

The chain links TRBV7-9 to TRBJ1-3; D is unclear. The length of the CDR3 is 16 residues. Per germline, CDR1 SEHNR and CDR2 FQNEAQ (reference sequence). Deletions cut 6 bases from V and 0 bases from J, with 15 bases between. The CDR3 DNA sequence: TGTGCCAGCAGTGATCCTATTCAGGTCTCTGGAAACACCATATATTTT. Its translation: CASSDPIQVSGNTIYF.